This TCR beta chain was identified in a study of T cell repertoires in cytomegalovirus infection. The CDR3 contains 13 residues. The ends were cut back, 6 bases at V and 8 bases at J, with 19 bases in the middle. Germline V gene data show CDR1 as SQVTM and CDR2 as ANQGSEA. One entry per CDR3 protein, called by TCRdb with MiXCR from the reads. The table lists under 200,000 distinct CDR3 sequences, under 30% of them singletons. Many counts were recorded for this clonotype. Its antigen remains unidentified. Study-level results: The study found HLA-C-restricted CMV-specific TCR beta clonotypes dominating the ex vivo response.

The sequenced sample consisted of PBMCs. This sequence joins TRBV29-1 and TRBJ1-2; no clear D gene. The sequence derives from a human donor in good health (CMV status not recorded). Some clones in this sample may be carry-over from other donors' samples. The DNA for the CDR3 is TGCAGCGTCTCCGCGGACTCCTACATGGGCTACACCTTC. It yields the protein CSVSADSYMGYTF.